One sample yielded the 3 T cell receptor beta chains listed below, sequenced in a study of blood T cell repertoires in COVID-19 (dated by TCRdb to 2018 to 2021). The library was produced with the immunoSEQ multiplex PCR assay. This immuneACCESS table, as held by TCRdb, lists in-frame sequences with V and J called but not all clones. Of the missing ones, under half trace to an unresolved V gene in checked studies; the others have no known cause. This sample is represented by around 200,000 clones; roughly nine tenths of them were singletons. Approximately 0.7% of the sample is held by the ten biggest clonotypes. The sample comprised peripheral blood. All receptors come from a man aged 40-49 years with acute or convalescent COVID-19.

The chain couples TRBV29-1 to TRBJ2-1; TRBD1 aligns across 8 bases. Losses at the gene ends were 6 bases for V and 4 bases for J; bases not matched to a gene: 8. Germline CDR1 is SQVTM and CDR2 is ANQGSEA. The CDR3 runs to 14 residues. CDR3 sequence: CSVTDRARYNEQFF. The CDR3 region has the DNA TGCAGCGTCACGGACAGGGCGCGATACAATGAGCAGTTCTTC.

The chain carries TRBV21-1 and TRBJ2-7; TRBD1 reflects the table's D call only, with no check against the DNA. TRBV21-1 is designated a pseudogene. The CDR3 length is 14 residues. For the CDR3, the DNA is TGTGCCAGCATCTCGACAGGATCGTCCTACGAGCAGTACTTC. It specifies CASISTGSSYEQYF.

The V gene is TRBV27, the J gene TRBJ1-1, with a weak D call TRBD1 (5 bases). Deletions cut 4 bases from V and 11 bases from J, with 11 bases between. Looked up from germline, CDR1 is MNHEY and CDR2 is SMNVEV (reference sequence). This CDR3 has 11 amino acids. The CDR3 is CASSYPGHAFF. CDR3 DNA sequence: TGTGCCAGCAGTTATCCAGGACACGCTTTCTTT.